This T cell receptor beta chain emerged from a study of identical twins. TCRdb re-derived calls from the 5' RACE reads in MiXCR, one entry per CDR3 protein. There are about 790,000 distinct CDR3 sequences in the sample; approximately 18% occur only once, and roughly 13% lies in the top ten. CDR3 size: 15 residues. V gave up 6 bases and J gave up 6 bases; unmatched junction bases: 11. Whole-study results and caveats: Excess sharing by twins proved weaker in beta out-of-frame sequences. Within twin pairs, the out-of-frame alpha sequences they shared showed excess low generation probability.

On this clonotype itself: The target antigen is unknown.

These data were likewise used in another study, on T cells expressing NK-cell markers. This second study notes: From sorted CD3+CD56+NKG2C+, CD3+CD56+NKG2C- and CD3+CD56-NKG2C+ T cells came the TCR beta repertoires. CD8+ T cells in over 5 donors included dominant NKG2C+ clonotypes at roughly 1.0-7.0%.

Input material: PBMCs. This sequence originates from a woman aged 18-29 years in good health. This sequence joins TRBV12-3 or TRBV12-4 and TRBJ2-1; 7 bases are shared with TRBD1. The CDR3 here is CASSRGQEPFNEQFF. CDR3 in DNA: TGTGCCAGCAGCCGCGGACAGGAGCCATTCAATGAGCAGTTCTTC.